Each of the 19 T cell receptor beta chains below was sequenced from the same sample in a study of T cell repertoires in cytomegalovirus infection. Each CDR3 protein is one row after TCRdb ran MiXCR on the reads. The sample consists of some 800,000 distinct CDR3 sequences, around 29% of them appearing once. No cognate antigen is known for these TCRs. This sample comprised cultured CD8+ T cells from PBMCs, obtained from culture after CMV antigen stimulation. The receptors derive from a human donor in good health (CMV status not recorded). Some clones in this sample may be carry-over from other donors' samples.

This clonotype was seen repeatedly, ten times or more. The chain uses TRBV7-9 and TRBJ2-7; 8 positions match TRBD2. Looked up from germline, CDR1 is SEHNR and CDR2 is FQNEAQ (reference sequence). The trim removed 6 bases at V and 3 bases at J, leaving 4 bases unmatched. The CDR3 runs to 13 residues. CDR3 nucleotides: TGTGCCAGCAGAACCGGGACTAGCTACGAGCAGTACTTC. This translates into CASRTGTSYEQYF.

CDR3: CSANWDRQGNTIYF. DNA for the CDR3: TGCAGTGCTAATTGGGACAGGCAGGGAAACACCATATATTTT. This chain connects TRBV20-1 to TRBJ1-3, with TRBD1 identical over 8 bases. V dropped 4 bases and J dropped 4; count of bases not matched to a gene: 6. This CDR3 has 14 amino acids. Germline CDR1 DFQATT, CDR2 SNEGSKA (reference sequence).

J is TRBJ2-1 and V is TRBV19; D possibly uses TRBD1 or TRBD2 (5 bases each). CDR1 and CDR2 from the germline V gene are LNHDA and SQIVND (reference sequence). This CDR3 is 16 amino acids long. V dropped 4 bases and J dropped 5 bases, with 18 bases sitting between them. Here the CDR3 DNA reads TGTGCCAGTAGTACCCTTCTACGGGACCCCAACAATGAGCAGTTCTTC. Its translation is CASSTLLRDPNNEQFF.

The chain couples TRBV23-1 to TRBJ2-5; D is possibly TRBD2 (5 bases). TRBV23-1 is marked as an open reading frame, function uncertain. The CDR3 spans 13 residues. V dropped 7 bases and J dropped 5 bases, with 14 bases sitting between them. The CDR3 spells CASTQDRGETQYF. CDR3 in DNA: TGCGCCAGCACCCAAGACCGAGGGGAGACCCAGTACTTC.

The V and J genes are TRBV7-6 and TRBJ1-4; D unclear. This CDR3 contains 15 residues. V lost 5 bases and J lost 2, with 12 bases in between. Looked up from germline, CDR1 is SGHVS and CDR2 is FNYEAQ. The CDR3 DNA is TGTGCCAGCAGCCCTTTTGCATACACTAATGAAAAACTGTTTTTT. Translated, it gives CASSPFAYTNEKLFF. Full variable domain (remainder filled in from reference TRBV7-6 and TRBJ1-4): GAGVSQSPRYKVTKRGQDVALRCDPISGHVSLYWYRQALGQGPEFLTYFNYEAQQDKSGLPNDRFSAERPEGSISTLTIQRTEQRDSAMYRCASSPFAYTNEKLFFGSGTQLSVL.

The chain employs TRBV7-4 and TRBJ1-1; 8 bases map to TRBD1. Germline trimming cut 4 bases from V and 5 bases from J; bases unmatched to any gene: 9. Germline V CDR1 and CDR2: SGHVT, SQSDAQ. This CDR3 spans 15 amino acids. CDR3 protein: CASSSARGRDTEAFF. In DNA form, the CDR3 reads TGTGCCAGCAGCTCCGCCAGGGGGCGAGATACTGAAGCTTTCTTT.

The sample holds many counts of this clonotype. The V call is TRBV4-2, the J call TRBJ2-1; D gene uncertain. Trimming left V 3 bases short and J 5 bases short, with 8 bases between. This CDR3 has 13 amino acids. Germline V gene lookup returns CDR1 LGHNA and CDR2 YNFKEQ. CDR3 in amino acids: CASSHYNHNEQFF. The CDR3 nucleotides read TGTGCCAGCAGCCATTATAACCACAATGAGCAGTTCTTC.

The J gene is TRBJ1-2, the V gene TRBV20-1, with TRBD1 identical over 7 bases. Germline CDR1 DFQATT, CDR2 SNEGSKA (reference sequence). The J segment lost 7 bases and the V segment lost 2 bases, leaving 4 bases of the junction unmatched. The CDR3 spans 12 residues. In DNA form, the CDR3 reads TGCAGTGCTAGACGGACAGGTTTTGGCTACACCTTC. This encodes CSARRTGFGYTF.

The rearrangement uses TRBV5-1 and TRBJ2-7; no clear D gene. The V end lost 1 base, the J end lost 7 bases, and 9 bases lay between the germline ends. The length of the CDR3 is 12 residues. In germline, CDR1 is SGHRS, CDR2 YFSETQ. CDR3: CASSLRLDEQYF. The CDR3 bases are TGCGCCAGCAGCTTGAGGTTGGATGAGCAGTACTTC.

A few counts support this clonotype. This sequence joins TRBV12-3 or TRBV12-4 and TRBJ1-1, with 10 bases aligning to TRBD1. The CDR3 runs 18 residues. The V segment lost 10 bases and the J segment 0 bases; nucleotides outside the gene matches: 17. CDR3 DNA sequence: TGTGCCACCTCGCTGGGACAGGGGCGCCTAGAGATGAACACTGAAGCTTTCTTT. Its translation: CATSLGQGRLEMNTEAFF.

This clonotype came up a few times. The chain recombines TRBV7-9 with TRBJ1-1; unclear D gene. V lost 5 bases and J lost 8, with 21 bases in between. Per germline, CDR1 SEHNR and CDR2 FQNEAQ (reference sequence). This CDR3 has 15 amino acids. The CDR3 loop is CASSPSDRVSGEAFF. The CDR3 nucleotides read TGTGCCAGCAGCCCCTCGGACCGGGTGAGCGGGGAAGCTTTCTTT.

This CDR3 reads CASISGTGVFQPQHF. CDR3 nucleotides: TGTGCCAGCATTTCCGGGACAGGGGTGTTTCAGCCCCAGCATTTT. The V call is TRBV6-2 or TRBV6-3, the J call TRBJ1-5; 10 bases line up with TRBD1. The germline CDR1 and CDR2 sequences are MNHEY and SVGEGT. This CDR3 is 15 amino acids long. V dropped 7 bases and J dropped 6; count of bases not matched to a gene: 9.

V usage is TRBV19 and J usage is TRBJ2-7; D perhaps matches TRBD1 (6 bases). Germline lookup yields CDR1 LNHDA and CDR2 SQIVND (reference sequence). The V end lost 5 bases, the J end lost 2 bases, and 10 bases lay between the germline ends. The CDR3 spans 13 residues. The CDR3 spells CASSGAGAYEQYF. Here the CDR3 DNA reads TGTGCCAGTAGTGGGGCAGGGGCCTACGAGCAGTACTTC.

This clonotype was seen more than once but under ten times. The V and J genes are TRBV7-4 and TRBJ2-1; D unclear. Trimming shortened V by 5 bases and J by 2 bases, and 25 bases separated the two germline ends. The length of the CDR3 is 19 residues. Germline assignment: CDR1 SGHVT and CDR2 SQSDAQ. DNA of the CDR3: TGTGCCAGCAGCCCCACGCCGGAGATAGTAAAAGAACCCTACAATGAGCAGTTCTTC. This encodes CASSPTPEIVKEPYNEQFF.

The V gene is TRBV29-1, the J gene TRBJ1-3; TRBD1 matches 10 bases. The CDR3 is 17 amino acids. J gave up 0 bases and V 4 bases, and 9 bases lay outside the gene matches. Germline CDR1 is SQVTM and CDR2 is ANQGSEA. The CDR3 sequence is CSVVHYRTGGSGNTIYF. CDR3 coding DNA: TGCAGCGTTGTCCACTACCGGACAGGGGGCTCTGGAAACACCATATATTTT.

A note on this clonotype: Its ends do not fully match the called genes, so a read error is possible. The genes are TRBV12-3 or TRBV12-4 and TRBJ1-2; 7 bases align to TRBD1. The CDR3 sequence is 11 residues long. The CDR3 nucleotides are TGTGCCACCGTTCCCCGGGACAGCCCTCTATTC. Amino acid sequence: CATVPRDSPLF.

This clonotype occurred many times. The chain combines TRBV7-2 with TRBJ2-1; D might be TRBD1 or TRBD2, each matching 5 bases. CDR3 size: 15 residues. In germline, CDR1 is SGHTA, CDR2 FQGNSA. Trimming took off 5 bases at V and 6 bases at J, with 17 bases between the two ends. The CDR3 sequence is CASSTLNGALNEQFF. CDR3 DNA: TGTGCCAGCAGCACCTTGAACGGGGCCCTCAATGAGCAGTTCTTC.

This clonotype was counted at least ten times. The chain carries TRBV7-2 and TRBJ2-2; 9 bases are a match to TRBD2. Germline CDR1 is SGHTA and CDR2 is FQGNSA. Trimming at V came to 3 bases and at J to 1 base, leaving 3 bases not matched to a gene. CDR3 size: 16 residues. CDR3 DNA sequence: TGTGCCAGCAGCTTCGTAGCGGGGGAGAACACCGGGGAGCTGTTTTTT. Translating it yields CASSFVAGENTGELFF.

The J gene is TRBJ2-1, the V gene TRBV9, with unresolved D. Trimming removed 3 bases from V and 4 bases from J, with 11 bases in between. Germline values: CDR1 SGDLS, CDR2 YYNGEE. CDR3 length: 14 amino acids. CDR3 region: CASSAVRAYNEQFF. The CDR3 DNA follows: TGTGCCAGCAGCGCCGTAAGGGCGTACAATGAGCAGTTCTTC.